This TCR beta chain was obtained from a study of OX40 agonist ivuxolimab in advanced cancers. Study-level results: Expanded clones were, on average, more numerous among CD8+ T cells than CD4+. Dosing at 0.1 to 3.0 mg/kg was accompanied by clonal expansion of CD4+ and CD8+ blood T cells by week 6.

Profiled with immunoSEQ multiplex PCR; TCRdb holds only in-frame clones, not every one. The data hold approximately 87,000 clones, with approximately 88% observed a single time. Germline CDR1 and CDR2: SGHTA and FQGTGA. V was shortened by 1 base and J by 2 bases, with 13 bases between the two germline ends. CDR3 length equals 16 residues. A note on this clone: The antigen is undetermined.

This TCR came from an adult with an advanced solid tumor such as melanoma, head and neck, liver or kidney cancer. The J gene is TRBJ2-3, the V gene TRBV7-3; TRBD2 is a possible D gene (6 bases). This material consisted of CD4+ or CD8+ T cells sorted from blood, taken in a trial of the OX40 agonist ivuxolimab. The CDR3 coding sequence is TGTGCCAGCAGCTTAAGTGCCACGGGAGACACAGATACGCAGTATTTT. It yields the protein CASSLSATGDTDTQYF.